This T cell receptor (beta chain) is from a study of CXCR3-negative and CXCR3-positive naive CD8 T cells. Libraries of TRB cDNA were made by 5' RACE and carried UMIs. TCRdb reprocessed the 5' RACE reads; each CDR3 protein has one entry and no DNA is given. Recorded for this sample: some 61,000 distinct CDR3 sequences. Regarding this clonotype: Antigen unknown.

The sorting of each CD8+ T cell subset was done in triplicate, at about 300,000 cells each. By phenotype, naive CD8+ T cells were CD45RO-CCR7+CD27+CD95-. Overall study results and limits: In CXCR3-positive naive cells, the TRB CDR3s were more hydrophobic than in CXCR3-negative naive cells. Similar TRBV-TRBJ usage characterized naive CXCR3-negative and CXCR3-positive cells; memory cells differed.

The source is a human donor in good health. Some clones in this sample may be carry-over from other donors' samples. Sequenced: naive CXCR3- CD8+ T cells from blood. The subset: CD45RO-CCR7+CD27+CD95- naive CD8+ T cells lacking CXCR3 (TNR3-).

The CDR3 loop reads CSVEGWGNEQFF. The chain is built from TRBV29-1 and TRBJ2-1. The CDR3 totals 12 residues. From germline, CDR1 is SQVTM and CDR2 ANQGSEA.